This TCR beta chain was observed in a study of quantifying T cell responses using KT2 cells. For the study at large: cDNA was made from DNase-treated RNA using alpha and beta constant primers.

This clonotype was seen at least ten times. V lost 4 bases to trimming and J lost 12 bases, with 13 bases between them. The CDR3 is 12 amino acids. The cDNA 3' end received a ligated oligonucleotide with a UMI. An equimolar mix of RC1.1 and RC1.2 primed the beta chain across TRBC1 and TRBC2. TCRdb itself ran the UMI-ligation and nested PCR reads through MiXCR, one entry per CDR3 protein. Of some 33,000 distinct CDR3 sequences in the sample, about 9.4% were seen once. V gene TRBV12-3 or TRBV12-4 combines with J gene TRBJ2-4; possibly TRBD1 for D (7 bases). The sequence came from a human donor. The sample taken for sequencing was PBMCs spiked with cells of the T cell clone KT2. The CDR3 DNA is TGTGCCAGCAGTTCAGGGGGAGGCGGTCAGTACTTC. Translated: CASSSGGGGQYF.